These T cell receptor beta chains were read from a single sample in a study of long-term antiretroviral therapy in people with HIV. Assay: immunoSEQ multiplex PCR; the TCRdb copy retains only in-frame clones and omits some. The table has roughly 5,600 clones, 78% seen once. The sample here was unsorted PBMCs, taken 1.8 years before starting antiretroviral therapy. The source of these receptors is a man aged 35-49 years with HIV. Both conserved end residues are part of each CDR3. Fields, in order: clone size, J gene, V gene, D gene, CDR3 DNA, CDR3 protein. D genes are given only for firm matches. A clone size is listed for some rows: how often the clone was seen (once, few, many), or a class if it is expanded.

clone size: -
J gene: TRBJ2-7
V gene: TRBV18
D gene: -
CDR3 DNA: TGTGCCAGCTCATATTCCCACGAGCAGTACTTC
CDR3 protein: CASSYSHEQYF

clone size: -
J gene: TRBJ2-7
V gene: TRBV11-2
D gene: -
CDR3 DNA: TGTGCCAGCAGCTTCGGACCGGGGGAGCAGTACTTC
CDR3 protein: CASSFGPGEQYF

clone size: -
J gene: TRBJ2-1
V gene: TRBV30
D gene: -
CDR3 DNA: TGTGCCTGGAGTCCACCTGGGCGGGCCGACAATGAGCAGTTCTTC
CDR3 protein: CAWSPPGRADNEQFF

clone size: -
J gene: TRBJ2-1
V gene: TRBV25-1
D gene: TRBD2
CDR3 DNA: TGTGCCAGCAGTGACCCTAGCGGGAGATCCTACAATGAGCAGTTCTTC
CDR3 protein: CASSDPSGRSYNEQFF

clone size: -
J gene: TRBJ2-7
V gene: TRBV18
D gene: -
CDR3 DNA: TGTGCCAGCTCACCATTTGGGCAGGGAGTCTACGAGCAGTACTTC
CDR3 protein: CASSPFGQGVYEQYF

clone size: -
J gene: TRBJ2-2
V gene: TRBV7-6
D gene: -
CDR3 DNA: TGTGCCAGCAGCTCCCCAGGGCGCGGGGAGCTGTTTTTT
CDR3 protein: CASSSPGRGELFF

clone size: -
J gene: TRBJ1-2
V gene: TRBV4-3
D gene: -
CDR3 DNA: TGCGCCAGCAGCCAAGATAGCGGTAGCTATGGCTACACCTTC
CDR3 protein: CASSQDSGSYGYTF

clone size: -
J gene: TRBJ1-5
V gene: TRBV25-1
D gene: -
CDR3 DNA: TGTGCCAGCAGTGAATATTCGCTTTCTCAGCCCCAGCATTTT
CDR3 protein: CASSEYSLSQPQHF

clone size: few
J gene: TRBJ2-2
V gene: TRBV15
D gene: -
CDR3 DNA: TGTGCCACCAGCACCGATGGGGACACCGGGGAGCTGTTTTTT
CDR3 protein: CATSTDGDTGELFF

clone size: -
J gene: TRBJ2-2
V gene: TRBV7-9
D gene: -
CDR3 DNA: TGTGCCAGCAGCTCTTCTGAGACCGGGGAGCTGTTTTTT
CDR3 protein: CASSSSETGELFF

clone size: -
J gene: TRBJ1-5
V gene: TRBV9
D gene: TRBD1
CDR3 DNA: TGTGCCAGCAGCAAGACAGGGATTAGCAATCAGCCCCAGCATTTT
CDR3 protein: CASSKTGISNQPQHF

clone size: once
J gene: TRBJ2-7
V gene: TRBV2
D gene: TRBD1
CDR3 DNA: TGTGCCAGCAGTGAGGTGAGGACAGGGGCCTACGAGCAGTACTTC
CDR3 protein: CASSEVRTGAYEQYF

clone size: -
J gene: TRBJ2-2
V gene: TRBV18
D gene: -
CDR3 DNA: TGTGCCAGCTCACCGGGGGCTGGGATAAACACCGGGGAGCTGTTTTTT
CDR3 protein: CASSPGAGINTGELFF

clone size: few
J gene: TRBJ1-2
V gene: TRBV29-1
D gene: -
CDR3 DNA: TGCAGCGTTGAAAGGGGATCTAACTATGGCTACACCTTC
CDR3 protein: CSVERGSNYGYTF

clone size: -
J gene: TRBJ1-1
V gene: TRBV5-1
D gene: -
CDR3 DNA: TGCGCCAGCAACAGAGGGGAAAAAGGGACTGAAGCTTTCTTT
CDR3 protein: CASNRGEKGTEAFF

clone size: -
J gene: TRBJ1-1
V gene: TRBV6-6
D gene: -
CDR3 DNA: TGTGCCAGCAGTCAAAGGTCAGGGAGTGGAGCTTTCTTT
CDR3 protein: CASSQRSGSGAFF

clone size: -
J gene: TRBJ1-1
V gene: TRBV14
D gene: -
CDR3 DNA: TGTGCCAGCAGCCAGGACAGAGTTATGAACACTGAAGCTTTCTTT
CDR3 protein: CASSQDRVMNTEAFF

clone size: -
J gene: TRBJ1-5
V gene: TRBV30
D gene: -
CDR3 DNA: TGTGCCTGGGGAAAGGGCCTTGATCAGCCCCAGCATTTT
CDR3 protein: CAWGKGLDQPQHF

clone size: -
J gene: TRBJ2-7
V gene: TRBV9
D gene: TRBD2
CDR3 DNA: TGTGCCAGCAGCGTCGGAAGCGGGAGAACCTACGAGCAGTACTTC
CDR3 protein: CASSVGSGRTYEQYF

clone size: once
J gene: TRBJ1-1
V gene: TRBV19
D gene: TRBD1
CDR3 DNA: TGTGCCAGTAGTCAAATGGACAGGGCCACTGAAGCTTTCTTT
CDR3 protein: CASSQMDRATEAFF

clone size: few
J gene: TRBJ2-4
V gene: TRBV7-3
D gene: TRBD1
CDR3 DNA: TGTGCCAGCAGCTCCCGGGGACAGGGTGACATTCAGTACTTC
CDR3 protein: CASSSRGQGDIQYF

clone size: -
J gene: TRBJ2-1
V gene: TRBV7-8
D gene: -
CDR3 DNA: TGTGCCAGCAGCCCACCGGGGACGGTCTACAATGAGCAGTTCTTC
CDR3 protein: CASSPPGTVYNEQFF

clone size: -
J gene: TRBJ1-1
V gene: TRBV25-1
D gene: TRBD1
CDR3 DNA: TGTGCCAGCAGTGACTACGACAGGGGTCCTGAAGCTTTCTTT
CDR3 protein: CASSDYDRGPEAFF

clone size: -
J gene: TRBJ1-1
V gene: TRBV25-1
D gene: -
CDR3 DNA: TGTGCCAGTACAGGGTTGACTGAAGCTTTCTTT
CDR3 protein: CASTGLTEAFF

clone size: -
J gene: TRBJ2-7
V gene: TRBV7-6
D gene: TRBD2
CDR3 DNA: TGTGCCAGCAGCTTAGGACTAGCGGGTTTCGAGGGGGAGCAGTACTTC
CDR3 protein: CASSLGLAGFEGEQYF

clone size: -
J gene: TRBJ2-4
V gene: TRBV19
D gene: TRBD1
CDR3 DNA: TGTGCCAGTGGGGACAGCTCGTTAGTCATTCAGTACTTC
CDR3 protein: CASGDSSLVIQYF

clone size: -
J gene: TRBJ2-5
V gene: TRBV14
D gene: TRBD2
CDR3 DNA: TGTGCCAGCAGCCAAGGTAACGGGAGGGCCGAGACCCAGTACTTC
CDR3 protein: CASSQGNGRAETQYF

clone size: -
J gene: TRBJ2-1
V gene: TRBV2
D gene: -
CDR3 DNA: TGTGCCAGCAGATTCCTCCGGCAGGGTGAGCAGTTCTTC
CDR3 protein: CASRFLRQGEQFF

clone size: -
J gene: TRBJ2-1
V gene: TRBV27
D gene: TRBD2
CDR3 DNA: TGTGCCAGCAGTTCAACTAGCGAGGACGAGCAGTTCTTC
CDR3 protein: CASSSTSEDEQFF

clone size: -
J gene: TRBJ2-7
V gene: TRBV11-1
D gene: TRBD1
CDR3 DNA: TGTGCCAGCAGCAACCGGGACAGGGGAGGCTACGAGCAGTACTTC
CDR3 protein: CASSNRDRGGYEQYF

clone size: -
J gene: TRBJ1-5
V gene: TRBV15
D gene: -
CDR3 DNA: TGTGCCACCAGCACCGACCTTTATAATCAGCCCCAGCATTTT
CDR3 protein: CATSTDLYNQPQHF

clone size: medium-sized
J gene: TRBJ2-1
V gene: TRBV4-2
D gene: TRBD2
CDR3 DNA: TGTGCCAGCAGCCAAGTTCTAGCGGGAGGAGACAATGAGCAGTTCTTC
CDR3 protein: CASSQVLAGGDNEQFF